This entry lists 10 T cell receptor beta chains sequenced from one sample in a study of cytomegalovirus exposure and HLA in healthy donors. A multiplex PCR was run with 60 Vbeta primers and 13 Jbeta primers. Data came from immunoSEQ multiplex PCR; TCRdb stores just in-frame clones and leaves some out. The sample has about 140,000 clones, about 70% seen once. The sample comprised PBMCs. These receptors were collected from a man aged 18 to 30 in good health and CMV-seronegative.

V and J are TRBV20-1 and TRBJ1-2; possibly TRBD1 for D (5 bases). CDR3 length: 11 residues. The germline V gene has CDR1 DFQATT and CDR2 SNEGSKA (reference sequence). V was trimmed by 7 bases and J by 3 bases, leaving 9 bases between them. This chain's CDR3 is CSGGADYGYTF. CDR3 sequence (DNA): TGCAGTGGCGGGGCAGACTATGGCTACACCTTC.

The V and J genes are TRBV6-6 and TRBJ2-2; the D gene is possibly TRBD2 (6 bases). Trimming removed 6 bases at V and 4 bases at J, with 12 bases between. Germline CDR1 is MNHNY and CDR2 is SVGAGI (reference sequence). The CDR3 consists of 14 residues. The DNA for the CDR3 is TGTGCCAGCAGCCACGCTAGCGCCACCGGGGAGCTGTTTTTT. Its translation: CASSHASATGELFF.

This rearrangement joins TRBV11-2 to TRBJ1-2; possibly TRBD1 for D (6 bases). V was trimmed by 0 bases and J by 1 base, leaving 9 bases between them. From germline, CDR1 is SGHAT and CDR2 FQNNGV. The CDR3 length is 15 residues. For the CDR3, the DNA is TGTGCCAGCAGCTTAGAACACAGGGTTAACTATGGCTACACCTTC. It is translated as CASSLEHRVNYGYTF.

The rearrangement joins TRBV7-9 to TRBJ1-4; tentatively, D is TRBD1 (5 bases). CDR3 length equals 16 residues. The V gene's germline CDR1 is SEHNR and CDR2 FQNEAQ (reference sequence). Deletions cut 5 bases from V and 10 bases from J, with 23 bases between. CDR3 amino acids: CASSPAGAGTHGKLFF. The CDR3 bases are TGTGCCAGCAGCCCCGCCGGGGCAGGGACTCACGGAAAACTGTTTTTT.

DNA for the CDR3: TGTGCCAGTTCTCCGGGACAGGGGGCTCTGAGTGGCTACACCTTC. Its translation: CASSPGQGALSGYTF. The chain links TRBV2 to TRBJ1-2; 12 bases match TRBD1. Germline V gene lookup returns CDR1 SNHLY and CDR2 FYNNEI. CDR3 length: 15 amino acids. Trimming at V came to 9 bases and at J to 7 bases, leaving 12 bases not matched to a gene. Drawing the rest from reference TRBV2 and TRBJ1-2, the complete variable domain is EPEVTQTPSHQVTQMGQEVILRCVPISNHLYFYWYRQILGQKVEFLVSFYNNEISEKSEIFDDQFSVERPDGSNFTLKIRSTKLEDSAMYFCASSPGQGALSGYTFGSGTRLTVV.

The rearrangement uses TRBV5-1 and TRBJ1-1; the D gene is possibly TRBD1 (5 bases). The CDR3 length is 14 residues. The V end was cut by 4 bases, the J end by 0 bases, with 10 bases between. The germline CDR1 and CDR2 sequences are SGHRS and YFSETQ. CDR3 sequence reads: CASSATDMNTEAFF. The CDR3 DNA sequence: TGCGCCAGCAGCGCGACAGATATGAACACTGAAGCTTTCTTT.

CDR3 in DNA: TGTGCCAGCAGTTTATCGGGGCCGTTTAGCAATCAGCCCCAGCATTTT. As protein: CASSLSGPFSNQPQHF. The V and J genes are TRBV27 and TRBJ1-5; a possible D gene is TRBD1 (5 bases). Germline V gene lookup returns CDR1 MNHEY and CDR2 SMNVEV (reference sequence). Trimming removed 0 bases at V and 0 bases at J, with 9 bases between. The CDR3 spans 16 residues.

The genes are TRBV7-8 and TRBJ1-2, with D hard to call. Trimming removed 2 bases from V and 0 bases from J, with 7 bases in between. Germline loops: CDR1 SGHVS, CDR2 FQNEAQ. The CDR3 consists of 14 residues. Here the CDR3 reads CASSLQFSNYGYTF. CDR3 DNA sequence: TGTGCCAGCAGCTTACAGTTCTCTAACTATGGCTACACCTTC.

V and J are TRBV19 and TRBJ2-5, with 7 bases matching TRBD1. In germline, CDR1 is LNHDA, CDR2 SQIVND (reference sequence). The V segment lost 3 bases and the J segment 4 bases; nucleotides outside the gene matches: 5. The CDR3 consists of 14 residues. The CDR3 sequence: CASSIRTGPETQYF. CDR3 sequence (DNA): TGTGCCAGTAGTATCAGGACAGGCCCAGAGACCCAGTACTTC.

This clone was found a few times. V and J are TRBV30 and TRBJ1-3, with 7 bases aligning to TRBD1. V dropped 5 bases and J dropped 3; count of bases not matched to a gene: 13. This CDR3 spans 16 amino acids. The germline V gene has CDR1 GTSNPN and CDR2 SVGIG (reference sequence). CDR3 sequence reads: CAWDGFTGDLGNTIYF. The CDR3, as DNA: TGTGCCTGGGACGGTTTTACAGGGGATCTTGGAAACACCATATATTTT.